A single sample is the source of the 30 T cell receptor beta chains below, sequenced in a study of response to subunit inactivated influenza vaccine. MiXCR was run by TCRdb on the RT-PCR reads, yielding one entry per CDR3 protein. This sample has about 500,000 distinct CDR3 sequences, with 16% found just once. The starting material was CD4+ T cells sorted from PBMCs, obtained 23 months after vaccination. The receptors originated from a man aged 45-69 years who received an inactivated influenza vaccine.

The sample holds a few counts of this clonotype. V is TRBV12-3 or TRBV12-4 and J is TRBJ2-7; D uncertain. This CDR3 is built from 14 residues. Trimming shortened V by 2 bases and J by 0 bases, and 8 bases separated the two germline ends. CDR3 DNA: TGTGCCAGCAGTTTACGGCAGCTCTCCTACGAGCAGTACTTC. As protein: CASSLRQLSYEQYF.

The chain links TRBV2 to TRBJ2-7; 9 bases agree with TRBD1. Per germline, CDR1 SNHLY and CDR2 FYNNEI. J was trimmed by 3 bases and V by 7 bases; bases with no gene match: 10. This CDR3 is 15 amino acids long. The CDR3 DNA follows: TGTGCCAGCAAACCGGGACAGGGTTATTTCTACGAGCAGTACTTC. This gives the protein CASKPGQGYFYEQYF.

This clonotype appeared once. The V and J genes are TRBV6-1 and TRBJ2-2, with D possibly TRBD1 on 6 matching bases. CDR1 is MNHNS and CDR2 is SASEGT in the germline V gene. Trimming removed 7 bases at V and 6 bases at J, with 21 bases between. This CDR3 has 16 amino acids. The chain's CDR3 is CASMGASPISAGELFF. The DNA of the CDR3 is TGTGCCAGCATGGGGGCTAGCCCAATCAGCGCCGGGGAGCTGTTTTTT.

V and J are TRBV7-2 and TRBJ2-1; 14 nucleotides line up with TRBD2. Trimming took 3 bases from V and 8 from J; bases not matched to a gene: 0. The CDR3 runs to 14 residues. CDR1 SGHTA and CDR2 FQGNSA come from the germline V gene. The CDR3 reads CASSLTSGGDEQFF. The CDR3 coding sequence is TGTGCCAGCAGCTTGACTAGCGGGGGGGATGAGCAGTTCTTC. Based on the CDR3 plus reference TRBV7-2 and TRBJ2-1, the full variable domain is GAGVSQSPSNKVTEKGKDVELRCDPISGHTALYWYRQSLGQGLEFLIYFQGNSAPDKSGLPSDRFSAERTGGSVSTLTIQRTQQEDSAVYLCASSLTSGGDEQFFGPGTRLTVL.

The CDR3 here is CASSPSWSGVNEQYF. The DNA for the CDR3 is TGTGCCAGCTCACCATCCTGGAGCGGGGTAAACGAGCAGTACTTC. The chain recombines TRBV18 with TRBJ2-7; 7 bases agree with TRBD2. The CDR3 totals 15 residues. CDR1 and CDR2 from the germline V gene are KGHSH and LQKENI. After removal of 2 bases from V and 5 bases from J, the junction contained 9 bases not matched to a gene.

This clonotype occurred a few times. The V and J genes are TRBV7-9 and TRBJ2-7; D possibly corresponds to TRBD1 (7 bases). This CDR3 region has 17 residues. V was clipped by 1 base and J by 3 bases, with 19 bases between them. CDR1 is SEHNR and CDR2 is FQNEAQ in the germline V gene (reference sequence). CDR3 coding DNA: TGTGCCAGCAGCTTAGTGAAACAGGGGAGGAGGAACTACGAGCAGTACTTC. Translated, it gives CASSLVKQGRRNYEQYF.

This clonotype was picked up a small number of times. The J gene is TRBJ2-1, the V gene TRBV6-1; the D is unclear. Trimming shortened V by 10 bases and J by 7 bases, and 8 bases separated the two germline ends. There are 10 residues in the CDR3. The germline V gene encodes CDR1 MNHNS and CDR2 SASEGT. CDR3 sequence: CATAWNEQFF. The CDR3 DNA sequence: TGTGCCACCGCGTGGAATGAGCAGTTCTTC.

This clonotype was observed a handful of times. The V and J genes are TRBV24-1 and TRBJ2-3; 7 bases align to TRBD1. Germline V gene sequence: CDR1 KGHDR, CDR2 SFDVKD. The CDR3 sequence is 14 residues long. Trimming took 9 bases from V and 0 from J; bases not matched to a gene: 5. CDR3 coding DNA: TGTGCCACCCAGAGACAGGGAAGCACAGATACGCAGTATTTT. It encodes CATQRQGSTDTQYF.

This clonotype was recorded a few times. The CDR3 loop is CASSLEGQGWVTDTQYF. The CDR3 DNA sequence: TGTGCCAGCAGCTTAGAGGGACAGGGATGGGTGACAGATACGCAGTATTTT. The chain carries TRBV11-2 and TRBJ2-3; TRBD1 agrees at 9 bases. The junction had 7 bases not matched to a gene; V was cut back by 0 bases and J by 3 bases. The CDR3 covers 17 residues. CDR1 and CDR2 from the germline V gene are SGHAT and FQNNGV.

For the CDR3, the DNA is TGTGCCAGCAGTGGCAGGAATGAGCAGTTCTTC. It specifies CASSGRNEQFF. The chain joins TRBV2 to TRBJ2-1; D is unclear. Germline V lookup: CDR1 SNHLY, CDR2 FYNNEI. The CDR3 contains 11 residues. Trimming took 4 bases from V and 7 from J, leaving 5 bases between them.

There are a few counts of this clonotype. The chain has TRBV3-1 and TRBJ2-1, with 8 bases that match TRBD2. The V and J ends lost 6 bases and 4 bases, in that order; junction bases with no gene match: 11. Germline V gene sequence: CDR1 LGHDT, CDR2 YNNKEL (reference sequence). This CDR3 region has 16 residues. Here the CDR3 DNA reads TGTGCCAGCAGTCAAAACGGGGCGGGAGGATACAATGAGCAGTTCTTC. Its translation is CASSQNGAGGYNEQFF.

This clonotype was observed many times. CDR3 sequence reads: CASSHIPSETQYF. In nucleotides, the CDR3 is TGTGCCAGCTCTCACATTCCCTCAGAGACCCAGTACTTC. The chain employs TRBV18 and TRBJ2-5; D gene unclear. CDR3 length: 13 residues. The V gene lost 6 bases and the J gene lost 4 bases, with 12 bases spanning the gap. Germline V lookup: CDR1 KGHSH, CDR2 LQKENI. The whole variable domain, filled in from reference TRBV18 and TRBJ2-5, reads NAGVMQNPRHLVRRRGQEARLRCSPMKGHSHVYWYRQLPEEGLKFMVYLQKENIIDESGMPKERFSAEFPKEGPSILRIQQVVRGDSAAYFCASSHIPSETQYFGPGTRLLVL.

In this sample, this clonotype turned up a few times. V and J are TRBV6-2 or TRBV6-3 and TRBJ2-1; TRBD1 aligns across 8 bases. Germline values: CDR1 MNHEY, CDR2 SVGEGT. This CDR3 comprises 15 residues. The V segment lost 4 bases and the J segment 12 bases; nucleotides outside the gene matches: 14. The CDR3 DNA is TGTGCCAGCAGTTCCACCGGGACAGGATCAATGAGGCAGTTCTTC. Its translation: CASSSTGTGSMRQFF.

This clonotype showed up many times. This chain uses TRBV20-1 with TRBJ2-3, with D uncertain. The CDR3 totals 14 residues. With 0 bases removed from V and 2 bases from J, the gap between germline ends came to 9 bases. Germline lookup yields CDR1 DFQATT and CDR2 SNEGSKA (reference sequence). The CDR3 loop reads CSARDAVNTDTQYF. The CDR3 DNA sequence: TGCAGTGCTAGAGATGCTGTTAACACAGATACGCAGTATTTT.

The chain joins TRBV4-2 to TRBJ2-7; D remains unclear. This CDR3 spans 15 amino acids. Germline-derived CDR1 and CDR2 are LGHNA and YNFKEQ. The V gene lost 0 bases and the J gene lost 6 bases, with 15 bases spanning the gap. Here the CDR3 reads CASSQDRRPKVEQYF. CDR3 bases: TGTGCCAGCAGCCAAGATCGGCGCCCGAAGGTCGAGCAGTACTTC.

The chain uses TRBV6-1 and TRBJ1-1, with D maybe TRBD1 (5 bases). This CDR3 is 14 amino acids long. Germline CDR1 is MNHNS and CDR2 is SASEGT. Trimming cost V 6 bases and J 0 bases, with 11 bases left between them. In DNA form, the CDR3 reads TGTGCCAGCAGAGCAGGGTTTATGAACACTGAAGCTTTCTTT. It translates to CASRAGFMNTEAFF.

This clonotype appeared a few times. The gene calls are TRBV3-1 and TRBJ1-1, with D unclear. Germline CDR1 and CDR2: LGHDT and YNNKEL (reference sequence). Trimming took off 0 bases at V and 4 bases at J, with 12 bases between the two ends. The length of the CDR3 is 15 residues. CDR3 sequence: CASSQDPRRSTEAFF. DNA of the CDR3: TGTGCCAGCAGCCAAGATCCCAGACGGAGCACTGAAGCTTTCTTT.

This clonotype was observed many times. This chain links TRBV5-1 with TRBJ2-7; a possible D gene is TRBD1 (5 bases). CDR1 and CDR2 from the germline V gene are SGHRS and YFSETQ. This CDR3 region has 13 residues. The V end was cut by 1 base, the J end by 1 base, with 6 bases between. CDR3: CASSLRQSYEQYF. The CDR3 nucleotides read TGCGCCAGCAGCTTGCGACAGTCCTACGAGCAGTACTTC.

This sequence joins TRBV3-1 and TRBJ2-7; the D call may be TRBD1 or TRBD2 (5 bases each). CDR3 size: 13 residues. The V end was cut by 0 bases, the J end by 9 bases, with 12 bases between. The germline V gene encodes CDR1 LGHDT and CDR2 YNNKEL (reference sequence). The CDR3 bases are TGTGCCAGCAGCCAAGACTGGGGGAGCGTGCAGTACTTC. It specifies CASSQDWGSVQYF.

The V call is TRBV5-6, the J call TRBJ2-4; 8 nucleotides match TRBD2. Trimming removed 6 bases from V and 6 bases from J; junction bases left unmatched: 11. The CDR3 length is 15 residues. Germline V gene sequence: CDR1 SGHDT, CDR2 YYEEEE. CDR3 sequence: CASTGGGQPGNIQYF. The CDR3 nucleotides read TGTGCCAGCACCGGGGGGGGGCAGCCCGGAAACATTCAGTACTTC.

This chain joins TRBV6-6 and TRBJ1-5; D ambiguous. The germline CDR1 and CDR2 sequences are MNHNY and SVGAGI (reference sequence). The CDR3 has 13 residues. V was pared by 5 bases and J by 0 bases, with 5 bases between. The CDR3 loop reads CASSTYSNQPQHF. The DNA of the CDR3 is TGTGCCAGCAGTACGTATAGCAATCAGCCCCAGCATTTT.

In its sample, this clonotype was seen a few times. The chain carries TRBV20-1 and TRBJ2-2; D might be TRBD1 or TRBD2, each matching 5 bases. The CDR3 covers 13 residues. Germline V gene data show CDR1 as DFQATT and CDR2 as SNEGSKA (reference sequence). V shed 6 bases and J shed 6 bases, with 14 bases lying between them. DNA of the CDR3: TGCAGTGCCCCTCAACGGGGCGCCGGGGAGCTGTTTTTT. Residues: CSAPQRGAGELFF.

The chain couples TRBV10-3 to TRBJ2-1, with no clear D. V was clipped by 7 bases and J by 0 bases, with 10 bases between them. Germline CDR1 and CDR2: ENHRY and SYGVKD. The CDR3 covers 14 residues. CDR3 DNA sequence: TGTGCCATCAAGCAAATATCCTCCTACAATGAGCAGTTCTTC. Translated: CAIKQISSYNEQFF.

J is TRBJ2-7 and V is TRBV27; a possible D gene is TRBD1 (6 bases). The CDR3 runs to 15 residues. Deletions cut 4 bases from V and 0 bases from J, with 13 bases between. Germline CDR1 MNHEY, CDR2 SMNVEV (reference sequence). The CDR3 is CASSYRTESSYEQYF. CDR3 bases: TGTGCCAGCAGTTACCGGACAGAGAGCTCCTACGAGCAGTACTTC.

There are a few counts of this clonotype. CDR3 protein: CASSSTSFGIQYF. In DNA, the CDR3 is TGTGCCAGCAGTTCAACTAGTTTCGGCATTCAGTACTTC. V gene TRBV12-3 or TRBV12-4 combines with J gene TRBJ2-4, with D possibly TRBD2 on 5 matching bases. This CDR3 spans 13 amino acids. The V gene lost 4 bases and the J gene lost 9 bases, with 13 bases spanning the gap.

The rearrangement joins TRBV29-1 to TRBJ1-1; D gene uncertain. The CDR3 length is 12 residues. The V end lost 2 bases, the J end lost 10 bases, and 14 bases lay between the germline ends. The germline V gene encodes CDR1 SQVTM and CDR2 ANQGSEA. The CDR3 DNA reads as TGCAGCGTTGAATCAGGTAGCCTCGCAGCTTTCTTT. This gives the protein CSVESGSLAAFF.

In its sample, this clonotype was seen a few times. This chain joins TRBV6-1 and TRBJ1-2, with 8 bases matching TRBD1. Trimming removed 8 bases from V and 4 bases from J; junction bases left unmatched: 9. This CDR3 contains 14 residues. Germline values: CDR1 MNHNS, CDR2 SASEGT. The CDR3 sequence is CASAPGTGFYGYTF. CDR3 DNA sequence: TGTGCCAGCGCGCCCGGGACAGGATTCTATGGCTACACCTTC.

The chain carries TRBV2 and TRBJ2-3; perhaps TRBD1 as D (6 bases). V was pared by 7 bases and J by 2 bases, with 13 bases between. Germline values: CDR1 SNHLY, CDR2 FYNNEI. This CDR3 contains 14 residues. In nucleotides, the CDR3 is TGTGCCAGCACAAGGACAGCCTCCACAGATACGCAGTATTTT. Encoded protein: CASTRTASTDTQYF.

This clonotype was detected a few times. The chain couples TRBV20-1 to TRBJ1-3; 10 bases match TRBD1. The V and J ends lost 1 base and 2 bases, in that order; junction bases with no gene match: 5. Germline CDR1 reads DFQATT; CDR2 reads SNEGSKA (reference sequence). This CDR3 has 16 amino acids. This chain's CDR3 is CSARASGQGPGNTIYF. The CDR3 bases are TGCAGTGCTAGAGCTTCGGGACAGGGGCCTGGAAACACCATATATTTT.

This clonotype was seen a few times. The CDR3 DNA follows: TGTGCCATCAGGAGGGGACTAGCGGAAGAGACCCAGTACTTC. The encoded protein is CAIRRGLAEETQYF. The chain links TRBV10-3 to TRBJ2-5, with TRBD2 matching over 11 bases. Germline V gene lookup returns CDR1 ENHRY and CDR2 SYGVKD. The CDR3 sequence is 14 residues long. The V segment lost 6 bases and the J segment 3 bases; nucleotides outside the gene matches: 3.